This T cell receptor (beta chain) comes out of a study of cytomegalovirus exposure and HLA in healthy donors (dated by TCRdb to between 2016 and 2019). Broadly, across the study: According to a later analysis, the 100 to 150 validation repertoires were produced on the same platform as the 666 repertoires of the first cohort. Along with the roughly 670-subject first cohort, a separate validation cohort of over a hundred different subjects was used. To predict cytomegalovirus infection status, the study brought together high-throughput TCR immunosequencing, statistical association of individual TCRs with disease status, and machine learning. The study aimed to test whether cataloging public T cell receptors could reveal signatures of past pathogen exposure. The investigation overall reported the following: Across donors, most TCR sequences were observed very rarely, whereas some public TCRs were present in many individuals. In both the original and validation cohorts, the classifier was reported to diagnose cytomegalovirus status with high specificity and sensitivity. A later analysis had no HLA typing for the validation cohort, so co-occurrence there was scored across all 120 repertoires. In the study, 150 to 200 TCR beta chains were listed as associated with cytomegalovirus. According to the authors, the approach could potentially be generalized to other disease states and immunological phenotypes. In vitro tests confirmed that a few of the cytomegalovirus-associated TCR beta chains recognize cytomegalovirus antigens. A later analysis found that TCRs clustered in the first cohort also tended to co-occur in the 120 validation repertoires, with 94% of cluster scores above 0.

The germline V gene encodes CDR1 MNHNS and CDR2 SASEGT. From the cysteine through the phenylalanine, the CDR3 covers 15 amino acids. Solely the CDR3 DNA is kept, with 45 bases framed from the first base. V was cut back by 8 bases and J by 6 bases, leaving a gap of 23 bases between them. Library preparation employed the immunoSEQ multiplex PCR assay. From the authors' description of their analysis: A statistical classification framework was built for diagnosing cytomegalovirus status from the catalog of TCR beta chain sequences. Not all clones reach the TCRdb copy of this immuneACCESS table, which keeps in-frame sequences only. Checked studies attribute under half of the gap to unresolved V genes and leave the rest unexplained. V and J calls and clone size come straight from that table; D and trimming were deduced from the DNA. For this sample there are over 200,000 clones; less than 85% appear just once. Of the sample, around 5.6% is held by the ten largest clones.

A remark on this clone: The antigen it binds to is not known. No base qualities exist here, and no much larger clone lies one base off it.

The donors were included in the validation cohort of approximately 130 subjects, a group kept apart from the approximately 700-subject first cohort. Sequencing used PBMCs. The sequence links TRBV6-1 to TRBJ2-7; a weak D assignment points to TRBD2 (5 bases agree). This TCR derives from a woman under 30 in good health and CMV-seronegative. The encoded CDR3 is CASVLRETTTSEQYF. The DNA sequence follows: TGTGCCAGCGTACTTAGGGAGACCACGACGAGCGAGCAGTACTTC.